Listed below are T cell receptor beta chains from one sample, sequenced in a study of post-analysis software for immune sequencing data. Each CDR3 protein is one row after TCRdb ran MiXCR on the PCR reads. The sample lists hundreds of thousands of distinct CDR3 sequences, about 39% occurring once. Sequencing was done on a sample of blood. All receptors come from a girl aged 2 to 9 with multiple sclerosis. The CDR3 runs from the conserved cysteine through the conserved F or W. Fields, in order: V gene, J gene, clone size, D gene, CDR3 DNA, CDR3 protein. The D gene is left open where the match is weak. For some rows the clone size is stated as once, few or many, or as a class when expanded; others skip it.

TRBV28	TRBJ2-1	-	-	TGTGCCAGCAGTCTGGAAGGACTTGCGACCTACAATGAGCAGTTCTTC	CASSLEGLATYNEQFF
TRBV29-1	TRBJ1-2	-	-	TGCAGCGTTAGTCCCAGGGCAGTCAATGGCTACACCTTC	CSVSPRAVNGYTF
TRBV5-1	TRBJ2-6	few	-	TGCGCCAGCAGTCCTCCTAGCTCTGGGGCCAACGTCCTGACTTTC	CASSPPSSGANVLTF
TRBV11-2	TRBJ2-5	-	-	TGTGCCAGCAGCTTAGCCAAGGCTGCTGGAGAGACCCAGTACTTC	CASSLAKAAGETQYF
TRBV18	TRBJ2-5	-	TRBD1	TGTGCCAGCTCACCAACGGGACAGGGTCTGGGAGAGACCCAGTACTTC	CASSPTGQGLGETQYF
TRBV29-1	TRBJ2-5	many	-	TGCAGCGTTGAAGACAGGGGGGCAGGGACAGAGACCCAGTACTTC	CSVEDRGAGTETQYF
TRBV6-2/TRBV6-3	TRBJ1-2	once	-	TGTGCCAGCAGTTACGGAGTCAGCACTAACTATGGCTACACCTTC	CASSYGVSTNYGYTF
TRBV7-6	TRBJ2-7	few	TRBD2	TGTGCCAGCAGCTTAGGAATTAAATGGTCAGCTAGCGGGGGGCTAGTCTCCTACGAGCAGTACTTC	CASSLGIKWSASGGLVSYEQYF
TRBV7-2	TRBJ2-7	few	TRBD1	TGTGCCAGCAGCTCTATTCGGACAGGGGGCTCCTACGAGCAGTACTTC	CASSSIRTGGSYEQYF
TRBV28	TRBJ2-1	-	-	TGTGCCAGCAGTTTGGCAGGGACCAAGAATGAGCAGTTCTTC	CASSLAGTKNEQFF
TRBV6-1	TRBJ2-7	-	-	TGTGCCAGCAGTGAGAAAGGCGTTGCCTCCTACGAGCAGTACTTC	CASSEKGVASYEQYF
TRBV5-1	TRBJ2-1	few	TRBD2	TGCGCCAGCAGCTTGGGCTGGGAGGGGTACAATGAGCAGTTCTTC	CASSLGWEGYNEQFF
TRBV5-1	TRBJ2-5	-	TRBD1	TGCGCCAGCAGCTCCCACCGGGACAGTCAAGAGACCCAGTACTTC	CASSSHRDSQETQYF
TRBV7-8	TRBJ2-7	-	-	TGTGCCAGCAGCTTCTACGTTAAGGCCGGCGACTACGAGCAGTACTTC	CASSFYVKAGDYEQYF
TRBV2	TRBJ1-2	-	-	TGTGCCAGCAGCCTCCCAACGGGGCGGTATGGCTACACCTTC	CASSLPTGRYGYTF
TRBV24-1	TRBJ2-1	few	-	TGTGCCACCAGTGAAAATGTAAAGGAGCAGTTCTTC	CATSENVKEQFF
TRBV12-3/TRBV12-4	TRBJ2-7	-	TRBD2	TGTGCCAGCAGTTTAGTAGCGGGGGTTACCTACGAGCAGTACTTC	CASSLVAGVTYEQYF
TRBV7-9	TRBJ2-1	-	TRBD2	TGTGCCAGCAGCCAGGAGGGGAGACTAGCTTCCAATGAGCAGTTCTTC	CASSQEGRLASNEQFF
TRBV7-8	TRBJ2-4	few	-	TGTGCCAGCAGCTTAGGGCTGGGGGGTCGATTCGGCAAAAACATTCAGTACTTC	CASSLGLGGRFGKNIQYF
TRBV15	TRBJ2-1	-	TRBD2	TGTGCCACCAGCAGCTGGACTAGCGAGAACAATGAGCAGTTCTTC	CATSSWTSENNEQFF
TRBV29-1	TRBJ1-2	-	-	TGCAGCGTTGAAGCGCAGGGAATGGACTATGGCTACACCTTC	CSVEAQGMDYGYTF
TRBV7-9	TRBJ2-6	-	TRBD1	TGTGCCAGCAGGACAGGGACTGGGGCCAACGTCCTGACTTTC	CASRTGTGANVLTF
TRBV20-1	TRBJ2-7	-	-	TGCAGTGCTAGAAGGCCCTGGGAGTCAGAGCAGTACTTC	CSARRPWESEQYF
TRBV5-1	TRBJ2-7	few	-	TGCGCCAGCAGCTTGGCCAGCGCCGTGCAGGGGCAGTACTTC	CASSLASAVQGQYF
TRBV10-3	TRBJ2-1	-	TRBD2	TGTGCCATCAGTGAGTCGACTAGCGGGAGTAGGGATGAGCAGTTCTTC	CAISESTSGSRDEQFF
TRBV29-1	TRBJ2-1	-	-	TGCAGCGCCGATGTAGGGGGAGTCCTCCCTTACAATGAGCAGTTCTTC	CSADVGGVLPYNEQFF
TRBV11-3	TRBJ2-1	few	-	TGTGCCAGCAGCTGGCCTAGGTCCAATGAGCAGTTCTTC	CASSWPRSNEQFF
TRBV15	TRBJ2-1	-	TRBD2	TGTGCCACCAGCAGACCGAAATACAGCGGGACTAGCGGGGTATCATACAATGAGCAGTTCTTC	CATSRPKYSGTSGVSYNEQFF
TRBV29-1	TRBJ2-4	few	-	TGCAGCGTTGGGGTCGGGGACATTCAGTACTTC	CSVGVGDIQYF
TRBV13	TRBJ2-5	-	TRBD2	TGTGCCAGCAGCTTAGATGCGCTAGCGGGAGTCTACGGGGAGACCCAGTACTTC	CASSLDALAGVYGETQYF
TRBV7-9	TRBJ1-2	few	-	TGTGCCCTACCCTTTGGCTATGGCTACACCTTC	CALPFGYGYTF
TRBV29-1	TRBJ2-5	-	TRBD2	TGCAGCGTAGGGAGGGTAATTTTGGAGACCCAGTACTTC	CSVGRVILETQYF
TRBV7-2	TRBJ1-2	few	-	TGTGCCAGCAGCTTAGATCGTATACCTAACTATGGCTACACCTTC	CASSLDRIPNYGYTF
TRBV28	TRBJ2-7	-	-	TGTGCCAGCAGGACACCTCTCAGGGACTCCTACGAGCAGTACTTC	CASRTPLRDSYEQYF
TRBV5-5	TRBJ2-1	few	-	TGTGCCAGCAGCCCGACCGTGAATGAGCAGTTCTTC	CASSPTVNEQFF
TRBV29-1	TRBJ2-3	-	-	TGCAGCGTTAGACAGGGCACAGATACGCAGTATTTT	CSVRQGTDTQYF
TRBV29-1	TRBJ2-1	-	-	TGCAGCGTTGATTGGGAGATTGCCTCCTACAATGAGCAGTTCTTC	CSVDWEIASYNEQFF
TRBV7-6	TRBJ2-1	few	-	TGTGCCAGCAGCCCTAGTGAATCAAGCTCCTACAATGAGCAGTTCTTC	CASSPSESSSYNEQFF
TRBV12-3/TRBV12-4	TRBJ2-1	-	TRBD1	TGTGCCAGCAGTACGGGACAGGTCAATGAGCAGTTCTTC	CASSTGQVNEQFF
TRBV28	TRBJ2-1	-	TRBD2	TGTGCCAGCAGTTTCCTAGCGGGGGCCTACAATGAGCAGTTCTTC	CASSFLAGAYNEQFF
TRBV4-2	TRBJ2-5	-	-	TGTGCCAGCAACCAAGATCACCCCTTACAGGGTTTGCAAGAGACCCAGTACTTC	CASNQDHPLQGLQETQYF
TRBV29-1	TRBJ1-5	few	TRBD1	TGCAGCGTGAAGGGGACAGTCAATCAGCCCCAGCATTTT	CSVKGTVNQPQHF
TRBV24-1	TRBJ1-2	-	-	TGTGCCACCAGTGACGCTACAGGGAAAGGGTATGGCTACACCTTC	CATSDATGKGYGYTF
TRBV6-5	TRBJ2-1	few	-	TGTGCCAGCAGTTACTCGACCGGGTTCGGGGATGAGCAGTTCTTC	CASSYSTGFGDEQFF
TRBV20-1	TRBJ1-2	-	-	TGCAGTGCTAGAGAGCTCCCTTTCTTCCCGGCGAGGTATGGCTACACCTTC	CSARELPFFPARYGYTF
TRBV27	TRBJ2-7	-	-	TGTGCCAGCAGTTTAACGGCAACCTACGAGCAGTACTTC	CASSLTATYEQYF